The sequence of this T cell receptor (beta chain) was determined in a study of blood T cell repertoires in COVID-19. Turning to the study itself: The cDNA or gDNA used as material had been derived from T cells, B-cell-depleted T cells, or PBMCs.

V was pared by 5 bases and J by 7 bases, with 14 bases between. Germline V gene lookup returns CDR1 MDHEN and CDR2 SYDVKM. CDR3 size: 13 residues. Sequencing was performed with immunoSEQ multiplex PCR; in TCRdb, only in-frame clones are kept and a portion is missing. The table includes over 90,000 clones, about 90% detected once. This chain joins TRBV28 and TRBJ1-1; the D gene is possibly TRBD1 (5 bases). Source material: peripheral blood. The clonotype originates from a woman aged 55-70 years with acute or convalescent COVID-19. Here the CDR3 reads CASSPGGRGEAFF. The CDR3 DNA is TGTGCCAGCAGTCCGGGGGGAAGGGGTGAAGCTTTCTTT.